Listed below are T cell receptor beta chains from one sample, sequenced in a study of CD8 T cells in ankylosing spondylitis. TCRdb processed the 5' RACE reads anew with MiXCR; each CDR3 protein has one entry. The repertoire consists of about 260,000 distinct CDR3 sequences, with roughly 20% occurring once and the leading ten covering about 8.2%. Sequencing input: blood, either unsorted or a sorted T cell fraction (not recorded which). All receptors come from a male donor with ankylosing spondylitis or in good health (not recorded which). Each CDR3 is given with its conserved first and last residue. D genes are given only for firm matches. A clone size is listed for some rows: how often the clone was seen (once, few, many), or a class if it is expanded.

V	size	J	D	length	DNA	CDR3
TRBV5-1	few	TRBJ2-5	.	15	TGCGCCAGCAGCTTGGGGGGATCCTTCCAAGAGACCCAGTACTTC	CASSLGGSFQETQYF
TRBV3-1	.	TRBJ1-6	.	14	TGTGCCAGCAGCCAGCCGGACGGTAATTCACCCCTCCACTTT	CASSQPDGNSPLHF
TRBV29-1	many	TRBJ2-2	.	14	TGCAGCGTTGCCCACAGCGCGAACACCGGGGAGCTGTTTTTT	CSVAHSANTGELFF
TRBV28	few	TRBJ2-3	.	12	TGTGCCAGCAGTCCCCCGGCAGATACGCAGTATTTT	CASSPPADTQYF
TRBV7-6	.	TRBJ2-2	TRBD1	17	TGTGCCAGCAGCTCCCCCCGGGGACAGGGAAACACCGGGGAGCTGTTTTTT	CASSSPRGQGNTGELFF
TRBV6-1	few	TRBJ2-2	.	14	TGTGCCAGCAGCCAGCTTCTGAACACCGGGGAGCTGTTTTTT	CASSQLLNTGELFF
TRBV5-1	.	TRBJ2-3	TRBD2	18	TGCGCCAGCAGCTTGGTTTTCCTAGCGGGAATTAGCACAGATACGCAGTATTTT	CASSLVFLAGISTDTQYF
TRBV9	few	TRBJ2-6	TRBD1	17	TGTGCCAGCAGCGGTAGGGACAGGAGCTCTGGGGCCAACGTCCTGACTTTC	CASSGRDRSSGANVLTF
TRBV5-1	many	TRBJ2-1	TRBD2	16	TGCGCCAGCAGCCTCACTAGCGGGAGTACCTACAATGAGCAGTTCTTC	CASSLTSGSTYNEQFF
TRBV29-1	.	TRBJ1-3	.	11	TGCAGCGGCCTGGTTGGAAACACCATATATTTT	CSGLVGNTIYF
TRBV5-1	many	TRBJ2-3	TRBD2	16	TGCGCCAGCAGCCGATACGGGGGGGTCCGCACAGATACGCAGTATTTT	CASSRYGGVRTDTQYF
TRBV12-3/TRBV12-4	.	TRBJ1-4	.	15	TGTGCCAGCAGCCTCGGGCGGGGCCCGATTGAAAAACTGTTTTTT	CASSLGRGPIEKLFF
TRBV7-6	many	TRBJ2-3	TRBD1	14	TGTGCCAGCAGCTTAGAACAGGGGGCAGATACGCAGTATTTT	CASSLEQGADTQYF
TRBV7-9	.	TRBJ1-4	.	14	TGTGCCAGCAGCCCGGGGGTGAGAAATGAAAAACTGTTTTTT	CASSPGVRNEKLFF
TRBV18	.	TRBJ2-3	TRBD2	14	TGTGCCAGCTCACCGGGACTAGAGTCAGATACGCAGTATTTT	CASSPGLESDTQYF
TRBV7-9	.	TRBJ1-1	.	16	TGTGCCAGCAGCCCACTGGGTTGGCAGAAGAACACTGAAGCTTTCTTT	CASSPLGWQKNTEAFF
TRBV9	.	TRBJ1-1	.	17	TGTGCCAGCAGCGTAGCTTCCATTCCGCTCCGGAACACTGAAGCTTTCTTT	CASSVASIPLRNTEAFF
TRBV28	few	TRBJ1-6	TRBD1	16	TGTGCCAGCAGTTCTCAAACGACAGGGAAAAATTCACCCCTCCACTTT	CASSSQTTGKNSPLHF
TRBV12-3/TRBV12-4	few	TRBJ2-1	TRBD2	14	TGTGCCAGCAGCCCTAGCGGGAGTCGGTATGAGCAGTTCTTC	CASSPSGSRYEQFF
TRBV18	.	TRBJ1-1	.	15	TGTGCCAGCTCACCGGCGAGGGGTCAGAACACTGAAGCTTTCTTT	CASSPARGQNTEAFF
TRBV20-1	few	TRBJ1-4	.	15	TGCAGTGCTAGGCGGAGGGGGACAACTAATGAAAAACTGTTTTTT	CSARRRGTTNEKLFF
TRBV29-1	.	TRBJ2-5	.	10	TGCAGCGTTGAAGATCCTGCAGGGAACTTC	CSVEDPAGNF
TRBV15	few	TRBJ1-2	.	13	TGTGCCACCAGCAAGGGCAGGAACTATGGCTACACCTTC	CATSKGRNYGYTF
TRBV10-3	many	TRBJ2-3	TRBD1	16	TGTGCCATCAGTGGGGACCCGGGACAGGCCTTGGATACGCAGTATTTT	CAISGDPGQALDTQYF
TRBV4-2	.	TRBJ2-3	TRBD2	16	TGTGCCAGCAGCCAAGGCGGTCTAGCGGACACAGATACGCAGTATTTT	CASSQGGLADTDTQYF
TRBV5-1	.	TRBJ2-1	.	12	TGCGCCAGCAGCTACGACAGCGGTGAGCAGTTCTTC	CASSYDSGEQFF
TRBV6-2/TRBV6-3	.	TRBJ2-2	TRBD2	18	TGTGCCAGCAGTTACTCGGCTAGCGGGGCGCAAAACACCGGGGAGCTGTTTTTT	CASSYSASGAQNTGELFF
TRBV5-1	.	TRBJ2-1	.	17	TGCGCCAGCAGCTTGTGGGCCAGGCCAAGCCCCTACAATGAGCAGTTCTTC	CASSLWARPSPYNEQFF
TRBV20-1	few	TRBJ2-1	.	16	TGCAGTGCTAAAGACCCGGGACACCCCTCCTACAATGAGCAGTTCTTC	CSAKDPGHPSYNEQFF
TRBV25-1	.	TRBJ2-2	TRBD2	15	TGTGCCAGCAGTGGGTTAGCGGGAGGCACCGGGGAGCTGTTTTTT	CASSGLAGGTGELFF
TRBV15	few	TRBJ1-2	.	13	TGTGCCACCAGCAGAGAAGCGGGGATTGGCTACACCTTC	CATSREAGIGYTF
TRBV11-2	.	TRBJ2-2	.	18	TGTGCCAGCAGCTTTGATGGGACCGGGCCTATTAACACCGGGGAGCTGTTTTTT	CASSFDGTGPINTGELFF
TRBV12-3/TRBV12-4	.	TRBJ2-2	.	15	TGTGCCAGCAGTTCGGGACCCATACTGACCGGGGAGCTGTTTTTT	CASSSGPILTGELFF
TRBV11-2	.	TRBJ2-3	.	15	TGTGCCAGCAGCTTAGTGGGCGACGGCACAGATACGCAGTATTTT	CASSLVGDGTDTQYF
TRBV10-2	few	TRBJ1-4	.	16	TGCGCCAGCAGCAGACAGCACCCGGCAACTAATGAAAAACTGTTTTTT	CASSRQHPATNEKLFF
TRBV20-1	few	TRBJ1-6	.	11	TGCAGTGCCTTTTTACACCCCTCTTCCCACTTT	CSAFLHPSSHF
TRBV4-1	.	TRBJ2-3	.	16	TGCGCCAGCAGCCAAGATGGGTCGGGCGGCCTAGATACGCAGTATTTT	CASSQDGSGGLDTQYF
TRBV21-1	.	TRBJ1-4	.	17	TGTGCCAGCAGCAAAATCGACTACAGGGGGGATAATGAAAAACTGTTTTTT	CASSKIDYRGDNEKLFF
TRBV21-1	.	TRBJ2-1	.	16	TGTGCCAGGGCAGCGCTACGTCTAAGCTCCTACAATGAGCAGTTCTTC	CARAALRLSSYNEQFF
TRBV29-1	many	TRBJ2-1	TRBD2	14	TGCAGTCACGGCGGGGGGAGCGGGTCCAATGAGCAGTTCTTC	CSHGGGSGSNEQFF
TRBV5-1	few	TRBJ2-3	.	17	TGCGCCAGCAGCTTGGGATCCGGGGGCAGTTACACAGATACGCAGTATTTT	CASSLGSGGSYTDTQYF
TRBV11-2	many	TRBJ2-1	TRBD2	12	TGTGCCAGCAGCAAGACTAGCGGGGAGCAGTTCTTC	CASSKTSGEQFF
TRBV6-1	few	TRBJ1-6	.	13	TGTGCCAGCAGTCCCGACCCTAATTCACCCCTCCACTTT	CASSPDPNSPLHF
TRBV5-6	.	TRBJ1-2	.	13	TGTGCCAGCAGCTACGGAGGACCCTATGGCTACACCTTC	CASSYGGPYGYTF
TRBV20-1	few	TRBJ2-2	.	17	TGCAGTGCTAGAGATCCTGGGAGTACTACGAACACCGGGGAGCTGTTTTTT	CSARDPGSTTNTGELFF
TRBV5-1	few	TRBJ2-3	.	16	TGCGCCAGCAGCCTGGGACCCGGGAGAAGCACAGATACGCAGTATTTT	CASSLGPGRSTDTQYF
TRBV2	few	TRBJ1-2	.	11	TGTGCCAGCAGCCAGGTTTATGGCTACACCTTC	CASSQVYGYTF
TRBV28	.	TRBJ2-2	.	17	TGTGCCAGCAGTTTAGCCCCGCGGGGAGTTTACGCCGGGGAGCTGTTTTTT	CASSLAPRGVYAGELFF
TRBV3-1	.	TRBJ2-3	.	15	TGTGCCAGCAGCCAAGAGGGTAGCGTGGGAGATACGCAGTATTTT	CASSQEGSVGDTQYF
TRBV14	.	TRBJ2-1	.	15	TGTGCCAGCAGCCAAGACGGGACTGGACACAATGAGCAGTTCTTC	CASSQDGTGHNEQFF
TRBV4-2	.	TRBJ2-3	.	14	TGTGCCAGCAGCGAACACTTCAGTACAGATACGCAGTATTTT	CASSEHFSTDTQYF
TRBV11-2	.	TRBJ1-2	.	12	TGTGCCAGCAGCTCAACTGGCTATGGCTACACCTTC	CASSSTGYGYTF
TRBV20-1	many	TRBJ2-3	.	13	TGCAGTGCTAGAGATCGGAGCACAGATACGCAGTATTTT	CSARDRSTDTQYF